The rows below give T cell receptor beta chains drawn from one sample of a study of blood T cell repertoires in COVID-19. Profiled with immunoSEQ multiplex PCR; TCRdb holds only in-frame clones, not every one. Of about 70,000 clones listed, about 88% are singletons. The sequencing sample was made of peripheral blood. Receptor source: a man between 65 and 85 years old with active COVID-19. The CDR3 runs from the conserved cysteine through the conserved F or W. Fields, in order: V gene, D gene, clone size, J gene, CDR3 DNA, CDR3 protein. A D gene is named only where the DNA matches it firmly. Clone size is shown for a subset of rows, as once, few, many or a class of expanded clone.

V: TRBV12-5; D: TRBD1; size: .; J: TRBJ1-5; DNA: TGTGCTAGTCCCAGGGGGCCTAGCAATCAGCCCCAGCATTTT; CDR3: CASPRGPSNQPQHF
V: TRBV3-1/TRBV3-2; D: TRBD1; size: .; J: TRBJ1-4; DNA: TGTGCCAGCAGCCCCCAGGGGGGACAGGGTTGGGAAAAACTGTTTTTT; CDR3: CASSPQGGQGWEKLFF
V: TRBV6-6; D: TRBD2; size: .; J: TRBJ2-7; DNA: TGTGCCAGCACCCCAGGGACTAGCGGACCCTACGAGCAGTACTTC; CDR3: CASTPGTSGPYEQYF
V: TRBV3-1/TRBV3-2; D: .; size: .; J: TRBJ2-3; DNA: TGTGCCAGCAGCCCCGCCCGATCGGGCGGGGGCACAGATACGCAGTATTTT; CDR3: CASSPARSGGGTDTQYF
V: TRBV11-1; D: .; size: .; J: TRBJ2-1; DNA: TGTGCCAGCAGCTTATCTCTCCCGGATGAGCAGTTCTTC; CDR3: CASSLSLPDEQFF
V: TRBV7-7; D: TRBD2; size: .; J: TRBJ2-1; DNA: TGTGCTAGCAGCTTATTCGCTAGCGGGAGCTCCTACAATGAGCAGTTCTTC; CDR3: CASSLFASGSSYNEQFF
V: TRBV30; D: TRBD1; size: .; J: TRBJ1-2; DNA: TGTGCCTGGAGACGGACAGGGGCTAACTATGGCTACACCTTC; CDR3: CAWRRTGANYGYTF
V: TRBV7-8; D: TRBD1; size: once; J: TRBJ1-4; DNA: TGTGCCAGCAGAACCGGGACAGGGGTTGAAAAACTGTTTTTT; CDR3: CASRTGTGVEKLFF
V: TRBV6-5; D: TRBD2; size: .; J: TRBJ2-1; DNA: TGTGCCAGCAGTTACGCGGGAGGGCCAAATGAGCAGTTCTTC; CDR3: CASSYAGGPNEQFF
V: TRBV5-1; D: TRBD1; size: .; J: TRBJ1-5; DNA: TGCGCCAGCAGCTGGGGGACAGGAGGGAATCAGCCCCAGCATTTT; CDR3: CASSWGTGGNQPQHF
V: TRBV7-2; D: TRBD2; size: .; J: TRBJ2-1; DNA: TGTGCCAGCAGCTTAGTGGGGACTAGCGGCCCCAGCTCCTACAATGAGCAGTTCTTC; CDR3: CASSLVGTSGPSSYNEQFF
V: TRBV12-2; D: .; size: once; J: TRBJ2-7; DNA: TGTGCAAGTCGCTTAGCCCAGGGCCCGGACGAGCAGTACTTC; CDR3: CASRLAQGPDEQYF
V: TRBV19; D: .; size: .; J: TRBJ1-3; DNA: TGTGCCAGTAGTATCGGCGGCTCTGGAAACACCATATATTTT; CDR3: CASSIGGSGNTIYF
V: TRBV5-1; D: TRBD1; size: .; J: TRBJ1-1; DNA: TGCGCCAGCAGCCTCCGGGACAGACCCTTAGGCGACACTGAAGCTTTCTTT; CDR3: CASSLRDRPLGDTEAFF
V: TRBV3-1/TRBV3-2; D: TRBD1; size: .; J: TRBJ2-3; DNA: TGTGCCAGCAGCCACACCCGACAGGGAGAGGTGAGCACAGATACGCAGTATTTT; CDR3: CASSHTRQGEVSTDTQYF
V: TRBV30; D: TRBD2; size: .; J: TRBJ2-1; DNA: TGTGCCTGGACCCGGACTAGTCCCGACAATGAGCAGTTCTTC; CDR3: CAWTRTSPDNEQFF
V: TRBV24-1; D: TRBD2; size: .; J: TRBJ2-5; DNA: TGTGCCACCAGTGACACTAGCGGGAGCAGTTACGGAGAGACCCAGTACTTC; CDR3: CATSDTSGSSYGETQYF
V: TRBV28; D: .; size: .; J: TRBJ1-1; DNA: TGTGCCAGCAGTTTATCGGGGGAGAACACTGAAGCTTTCTTT; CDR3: CASSLSGENTEAFF
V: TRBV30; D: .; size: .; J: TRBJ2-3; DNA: TGTGCCTGGAGGGATAGCCCAAGCACAGATACGCAGTATTTT; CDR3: CAWRDSPSTDTQYF
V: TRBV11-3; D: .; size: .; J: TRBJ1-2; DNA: TGTGCCAGCAGCTTGGGTTGGGGGCCCTATGGCTACACCTTC; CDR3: CASSLGWGPYGYTF
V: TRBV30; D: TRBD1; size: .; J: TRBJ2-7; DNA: TGTGCCTGGAGTCGCGGGACAGGGGACTACGAGCAGTACTTC; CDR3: CAWSRGTGDYEQYF
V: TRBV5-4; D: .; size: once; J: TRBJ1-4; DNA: TGTGCCAGCAGCACGGCGGGAACTAATGAAAAACTGTTTTTT; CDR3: CASSTAGTNEKLFF
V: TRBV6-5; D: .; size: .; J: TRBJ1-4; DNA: TGTGCCAGCAGTCCCCGGGCCTGGCGGGGTGAAAAACTGTTTTTT; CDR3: CASSPRAWRGEKLFF
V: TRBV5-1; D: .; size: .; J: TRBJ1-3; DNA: TGCGCCAGCAGCTTGACCTGGGGGACAAGCTCTGGAAACACCATATATTTT; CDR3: CASSLTWGTSSGNTIYF
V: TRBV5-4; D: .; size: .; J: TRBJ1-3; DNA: TGTGCCAGCAGCCAAGACAGCAGATCCTCTGGAAACACCATATATTTT; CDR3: CASSQDSRSSGNTIYF